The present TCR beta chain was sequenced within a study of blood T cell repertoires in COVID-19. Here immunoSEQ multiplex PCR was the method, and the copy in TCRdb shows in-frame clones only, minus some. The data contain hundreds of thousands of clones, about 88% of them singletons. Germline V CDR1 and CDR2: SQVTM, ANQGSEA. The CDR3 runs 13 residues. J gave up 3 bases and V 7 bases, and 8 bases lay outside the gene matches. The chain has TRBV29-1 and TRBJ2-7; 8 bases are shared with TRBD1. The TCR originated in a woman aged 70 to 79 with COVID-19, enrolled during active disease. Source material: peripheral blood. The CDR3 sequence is CSAEGTGHYEQYF. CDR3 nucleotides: TGCAGCGCCGAAGGGACAGGTCACTACGAGCAGTACTTC.